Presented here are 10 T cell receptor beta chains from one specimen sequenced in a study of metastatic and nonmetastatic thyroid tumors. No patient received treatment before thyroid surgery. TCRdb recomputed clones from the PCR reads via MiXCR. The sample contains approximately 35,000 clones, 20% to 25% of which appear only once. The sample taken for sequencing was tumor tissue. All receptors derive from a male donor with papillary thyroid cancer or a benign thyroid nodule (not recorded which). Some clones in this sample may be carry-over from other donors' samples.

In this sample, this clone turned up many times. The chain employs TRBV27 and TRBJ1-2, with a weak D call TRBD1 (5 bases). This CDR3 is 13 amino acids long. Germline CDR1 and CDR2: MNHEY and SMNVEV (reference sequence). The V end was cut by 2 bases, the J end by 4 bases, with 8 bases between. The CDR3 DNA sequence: TGTGCCAGCAGTTTAGGGACGGCCTATGGCTACACCTTC. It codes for CASSLGTAYGYTF.

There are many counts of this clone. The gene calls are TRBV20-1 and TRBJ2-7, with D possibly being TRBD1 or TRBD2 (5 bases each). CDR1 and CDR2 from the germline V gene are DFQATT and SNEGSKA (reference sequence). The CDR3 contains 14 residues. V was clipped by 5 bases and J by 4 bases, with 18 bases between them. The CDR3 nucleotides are TGCAGTGCTGCCTTCGGGACGGAGCTTTACGAGCAGTACTTC. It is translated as CSAAFGTELYEQYF.

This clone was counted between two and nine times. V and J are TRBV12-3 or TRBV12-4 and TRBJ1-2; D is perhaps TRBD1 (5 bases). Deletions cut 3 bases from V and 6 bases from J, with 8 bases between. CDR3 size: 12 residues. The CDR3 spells CASSFWGNGYTF. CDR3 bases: TGTGCCAGCAGTTTTTGGGGGAATGGCTACACCTTC.

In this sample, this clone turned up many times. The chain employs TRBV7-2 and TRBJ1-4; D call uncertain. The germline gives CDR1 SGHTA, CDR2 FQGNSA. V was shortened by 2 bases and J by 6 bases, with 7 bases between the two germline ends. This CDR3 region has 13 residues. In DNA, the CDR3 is TGTGCCAGCAGCTTAACGCGGGATGAAAAACTGTTTTTT. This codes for CASSLTRDEKLFF. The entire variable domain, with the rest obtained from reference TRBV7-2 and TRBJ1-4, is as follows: GAGVSQSPSNKVTEKGKDVELRCDPISGHTALYWYRQSLGQGLEFLIYFQGNSAPDKSGLPSDRFSAERTGGSVSTLTIQRTQQEDSAVYLCASSLTRDEKLFFGSGTQLSVL.

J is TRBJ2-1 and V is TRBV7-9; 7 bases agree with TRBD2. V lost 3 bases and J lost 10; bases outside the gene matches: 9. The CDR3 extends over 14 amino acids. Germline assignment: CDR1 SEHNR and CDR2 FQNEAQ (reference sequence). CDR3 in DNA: TGTGCCAGCAGCTTGGCGGGAGAGGCAGGGGAGCAGTTCTTC. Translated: CASSLAGEAGEQFF.

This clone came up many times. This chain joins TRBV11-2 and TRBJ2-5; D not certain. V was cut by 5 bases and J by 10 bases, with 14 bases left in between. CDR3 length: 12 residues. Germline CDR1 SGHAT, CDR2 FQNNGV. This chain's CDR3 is CASSRVRNNQYF. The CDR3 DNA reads TGTGCCAGCAGCCGCGTCCGGAATAACCAGTACTTC. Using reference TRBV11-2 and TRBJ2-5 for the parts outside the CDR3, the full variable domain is EAGVAQSPRYKIIEKRQSVAFWCNPISGHATLYWYQQILGQGPKLLIQFQNNGVVDDSQLPKDRFSAERLKGVDSTLKIQPAKLEDSAVYLCASSRVRNNQYFGPGTRLLVL.

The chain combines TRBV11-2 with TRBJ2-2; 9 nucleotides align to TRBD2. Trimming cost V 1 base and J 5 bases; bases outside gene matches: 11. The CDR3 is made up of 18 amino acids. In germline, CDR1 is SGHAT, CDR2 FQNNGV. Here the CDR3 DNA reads TGTGCCAGCAGCTTAGGGGACAGACTAGCGGAGGGGACCGGGGAGCTGTTTTTT. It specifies CASSLGDRLAEGTGELFF. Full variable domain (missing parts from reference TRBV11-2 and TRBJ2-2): EAGVAQSPRYKIIEKRQSVAFWCNPISGHATLYWYQQILGQGPKLLIQFQNNGVVDDSQLPKDRFSAERLKGVDSTLKIQPAKLEDSAVYLCASSLGDRLAEGTGELFFGEGSRLTVL.

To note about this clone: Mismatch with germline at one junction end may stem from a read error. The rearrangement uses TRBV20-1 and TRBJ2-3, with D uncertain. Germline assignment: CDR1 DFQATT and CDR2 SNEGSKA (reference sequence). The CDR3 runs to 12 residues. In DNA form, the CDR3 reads TGCAGTTCTAGATATGGGTCAGATACGCAGTATTTT. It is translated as CSSRYGSDTQYF.

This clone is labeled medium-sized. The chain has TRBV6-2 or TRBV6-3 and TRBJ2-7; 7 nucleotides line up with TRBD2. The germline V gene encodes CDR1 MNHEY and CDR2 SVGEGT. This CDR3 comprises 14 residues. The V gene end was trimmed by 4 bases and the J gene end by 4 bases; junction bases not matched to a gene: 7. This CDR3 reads CASSSMRELYEQYF. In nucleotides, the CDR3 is TGTGCCAGCAGTTCCATGCGGGAGCTGTACGAGCAGTACTTC.

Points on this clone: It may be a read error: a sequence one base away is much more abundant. The CDR3 DNA reads TGCAGCGTCACGGGCGGCCACTACGAGCAGTACTTC. As protein: CSVTGGHYEQYF. The chain has TRBV20-1 and TRBJ2-7; D unresolved. The CDR3 has 12 residues. Germline assignment: CDR1 DFQATT and CDR2 SNEGSKA (reference sequence).